Shown below are 32 T cell receptor beta chains from a single sample sequenced in a study of control samples from healthy donors and cancer patients. This table comes from immunoSEQ multiplex PCR, and its TCRdb copy is limited to in-frame clones, with some not included. The profile shows about 82,000 clones, approximately 89% of them singletons. Sequenced: blood. The origin of the receptors is a man in his forties or fifties in good health.

This clone was counted a few times. The chain employs TRBV6-5 and TRBJ2-2, with D unresolved. The CDR3 is made up of 16 amino acids. Germline CDR1 is MNHEY and CDR2 is SVGAGI. V was shortened by 2 bases and J by 6 bases, with 16 bases between the two germline ends. CDR3 DNA: TGTGCCAGCAGTTACAGATCGGACCTCCTTGCCGGGGAGCTGTTTTTT. It specifies CASSYRSDLLAGELFF.

V is TRBV14 and J is TRBJ2-7; 7 nucleotides line up with TRBD1. CDR1 SGHDN and CDR2 FVKESK come from the germline V gene. There are 15 residues in the CDR3. V was clipped by 5 bases and J by 6 bases; unmatched bases: 13. As DNA, the CDR3 is TGTGCCAGCAGCTTAATTCCGGGACAGATAAGCGAGCAGTACTTC. It translates to CASSLIPGQISEQYF.

V and J are TRBV10-1 and TRBJ2-3, with 13 nucleotides matching TRBD2. Germline V lookup: CDR1 WNHNN, CDR2 SYGVQD (reference sequence). Germline trimming cut 3 bases from V and 1 base from J; bases unmatched to any gene: 4. This CDR3 spans 17 amino acids. CDR3: CASSDGTSGTRTDTQYF. DNA of the CDR3: TGCGCCAGCAGTGACGGGACTAGCGGGACCCGCACAGATACGCAGTATTTT.

The count of this clone is one. The chain is built from TRBV7-8 and TRBJ2-7; 12 bases match TRBD2. V was pared by 5 bases and J by 4 bases, with 6 bases of the junction left unmatched. The CDR3 loop spans 15 amino acids. Germline V gives CDR1 SGHVS, CDR2 FQNEAQ. The chain's CDR3 is CASSRSSGRGYEQYF. CDR3 nucleotide sequence: TGTGCCAGCAGCCGATCTAGCGGGAGGGGTTACGAGCAGTACTTC.

The rearrangement links TRBV29-1 to TRBJ1-1; maybe TRBD1 (5 bases). Germline V gene sequence: CDR1 SQVTM, CDR2 ANQGSEA. Trimming removed 7 bases from V and 0 bases from J, with 12 bases in between. The length of the CDR3 is 13 residues. The CDR3: CSARQTVNTEAFF. CDR3 DNA: TGCAGCGCCAGACAGACAGTGAACACTGAAGCTTTCTTT.

The chain joins TRBV11-2 to TRBJ2-5; TRBD1 matches 11 bases. Germline CDR1 and CDR2: SGHAT and FQNNGV. The CDR3 spans 16 residues. V lost 2 bases to trimming and J lost 2 bases; unmatched junction nucleotides: 4. This chain's CDR3 is CASSLRGDRGQETQYF. The CDR3, as DNA: TGTGCCAGCAGCTTAAGAGGGGACAGGGGGCAAGAGACCCAGTACTTC.

The CDR3 region has the DNA TGTGCCAGCAGTTTATCGGGGGAAGACGAGCAGTACTTC. This encodes CASSLSGEDEQYF. The V and J genes are TRBV28 and TRBJ2-7, with D perhaps TRBD2 (6 bases). The length of the CDR3 is 13 residues. Trimming took 1 base from V and 5 from J, leaving 9 bases between them. Germline V gene sequence: CDR1 MDHEN, CDR2 SYDVKM.

V gene TRBV5-6 combines with J gene TRBJ1-5, with a possible D match to TRBD1 (5 bases). With 3 bases removed from V and 3 bases from J, the gap between germline ends came to 10 bases. Per germline, CDR1 SGHDT and CDR2 YYEEEE. The CDR3 totals 14 residues. This CDR3 is CASSSQANNQPQHF. The CDR3, as DNA: TGTGCCAGCAGCTCACAGGCAAACAATCAGCCCCAGCATTTT.

This clone was recorded once. The genes are TRBV5-1 and TRBJ2-2; D might be TRBD1 (6 bases). The CDR3 has 15 amino acids. Germline assignment: CDR1 SGHRS and CDR2 YFSETQ. V was cut by 4 bases and J by 6 bases, with 16 bases left in between. CDR3 nucleotide sequence: TGCGCCAGCAGCCTAGGGACACCTCTCGCCGGGGAGCTGTTTTTT. Translating gives CASSLGTPLAGELFF.

The chain uses TRBV19 and TRBJ2-7; 9 bases align to TRBD2. J gave up 6 bases and V 3 bases, and 9 bases lay outside the gene matches. Germline V CDR1 and CDR2: LNHDA, SQIVND (reference sequence). The length of the CDR3 is 15 residues. The CDR3 protein is CASSMDPSGKCEQYF. CDR3 coding DNA: TGTGCCAGTAGTATGGATCCTAGCGGGAAGTGCGAGCAGTACTTC.

The chain couples TRBV7-2 to TRBJ2-1, with TRBD2 matching over 10 bases. The CDR3 is made up of 15 amino acids. The V gene's germline CDR1 is SGHTA and CDR2 FQGNSA. V lost 5 bases and J lost 4; bases outside the gene matches: 5. The CDR3 loop is CASSPLAGGYNEQFF. In nucleotides, the CDR3 is TGTGCCAGCAGCCCCTTAGCGGGGGGTTACAATGAGCAGTTCTTC.

This clone was seen just once. This chain's CDR3 is CASSLVIDTQYF. CDR3 bases: TGTGCCAGCAGCTTAGTTATAGATACGCAGTATTTT. The V and J genes are TRBV7-2 and TRBJ2-3; D is ambiguous. The CDR3 has 12 amino acids. V dropped 1 base and J dropped 5 bases, with 4 bases sitting between them. Germline V gene sequence: CDR1 SGHTA, CDR2 FQGNSA.

The chain combines TRBV7-2 with TRBJ2-1; 13 bases fit TRBD2. This CDR3 contains 16 residues. CDR1 is SGHTA, CDR2 FQGNSA, per germline. V lost 5 bases, J lost 2 bases, and 3 bases stayed unmatched. In DNA, the CDR3 is TGTGCCAGCAGCAAGACTAGCGGGGGGCCCTACAATGAGCAGTTCTTC. This codes for CASSKTSGGPYNEQFF.

The chain couples TRBV15 to TRBJ1-2; D is unclear. This CDR3 has 15 amino acids. Germline lookup yields CDR1 LNHNV and CDR2 YYDKDF (reference sequence). Trimming stripped 3 bases from V and 2 bases from J, with 13 bases between. The chain's CDR3 is CATSSATPGNYGYTF. In DNA form, the CDR3 reads TGTGCCACCAGCAGCGCTACCCCGGGGAACTATGGCTACACCTTC.

The chain couples TRBV30 to TRBJ1-2; TRBD1 matches at 8 bases. Looked up from germline, CDR1 is GTSNPN and CDR2 is SVGIG (reference sequence). The CDR3 loop spans 12 amino acids. With 8 bases clipped from V and 5 bases from J, the junction kept 7 bases outside the gene matches. The CDR3 sequence is CALGGTGYGYTF. CDR3 in DNA: TGTGCCCTGGGAGGGACAGGTTATGGCTACACCTTC.

The chain combines TRBV11-1 with TRBJ1-1; no firm D call. Germline V lookup: CDR1 SGHAT, CDR2 FQDESV (reference sequence). Trimming removed 1 base at V and 7 bases at J, with 7 bases between. The CDR3 is 12 amino acids. In DNA form, the CDR3 reads TGTGCCAGCAGCTTAGTAGGCGGTGAAGCTTTCTTT. This gives the protein CASSLVGGEAFF.

This chain connects TRBV4-1 to TRBJ1-2, with D maybe TRBD1 (6 bases). The V end was cut by 4 bases, the J end by 6 bases, with 21 bases between. Germline V gene data show CDR1 as MGHRA and CDR2 as YSYEKL. The CDR3 is 16 amino acids. CDR3 bases: TGCGCCAGCAGCCTGACGGCGGGGGCGAATTCTCATGGCTACACCTTC. Translation: CASSLTAGANSHGYTF.

V usage is TRBV11-3 and J usage is TRBJ1-2; D possibly corresponds to TRBD1 (5 bases). V gave up 10 bases and J gave up 4 bases, with 13 bases separating them. The CDR3 extends over 12 amino acids. Germline lookup yields CDR1 SGHNT and CDR2 YENEEA. The chain's CDR3 is CATTDIAYGYTF. The CDR3 DNA is TGTGCCACTACGGACATCGCCTATGGCTACACCTTC.

The gene calls are TRBV14 and TRBJ2-5; 10 bases fit TRBD1. From germline, CDR1 is SGHDN and CDR2 FVKESK. The CDR3 is made up of 19 amino acids. V lost 0 bases and J lost 3; bases outside the gene matches: 13. CDR3 residues: CASSQETGGNGVEKETQYF. In DNA form, the CDR3 reads TGTGCCAGCAGCCAAGAGACAGGGGGCAATGGAGTGGAAAAAGAGACCCAGTACTTC.

This CDR3 reads CASSFLGGAYNEQFF. CDR3 DNA sequence: TGTGCCAGCAGCTTCTTAGGGGGCGCATACAATGAGCAGTTCTTC. The chain is built from TRBV5-4 and TRBJ2-1, with TRBD1 identical over 7 bases. This CDR3 comprises 15 residues. V shed 2 bases, J shed 4 bases, and the junction held 6 bases outside the gene matches. CDR1 and CDR2 from the germline V gene are SGHNT and YYREEE (reference sequence). Filled out from reference TRBV5-4 and TRBJ2-1, the complete variable domain reads ETGVTQSPTHLIKTRGQQVTLRCSSQSGHNTVSWYQQALGQGPQFIFQYYREEENGRGNFPPRFSGLQFPNYSSELNVNALELDDSALYLCASSFLGGAYNEQFFGPGTRLTVL.

The chain combines TRBV7-9 with TRBJ1-3; D remains unclear. CDR1 and CDR2 (germline): SEHNR, FQNEAQ (reference sequence). The V end lost 1 base, the J end lost 7 bases, and 8 bases lay between the germline ends. The CDR3 is made up of 13 amino acids. The CDR3 DNA is TGTGCCAGCAGCTTAGGCGGAGGGAACACCATATATTTT. This sequence encodes CASSLGGGNTIYF.

The rearrangement uses TRBV19 and TRBJ2-5, with a tentative D call TRBD2 (6 bases). V lost 4 bases to trimming and J lost 4 bases, with 13 bases between them. Germline CDR1 and CDR2: LNHDA and SQIVND (reference sequence). The CDR3 consists of 14 residues. The CDR3 region is CASSRAGRRETQYF. The CDR3 nucleotides are TGTGCCAGTAGTAGGGCAGGGAGGAGAGAGACCCAGTACTTC. The complete variable domain, with remaining parts taken from reference TRBV19 and TRBJ2-5, reads DGGITQSPKYLFRKEGQNVTLSCEQNLNHDAMYWYRQDPGQGLRLIYYSQIVNDFQKGDIAEGYSVSREKKESFPLTVTSAQKNPTAFYLCASSRAGRRETQYFGPGTRLLVL.

This clone was recorded once. The chain recombines TRBV30 with TRBJ1-2, with 7 bases fitting TRBD1. This CDR3 region has 12 residues. V shed 8 bases, J shed 4 bases, and the junction held 7 bases outside the gene matches. The germline gives CDR1 GTSNPN, CDR2 SVGIG (reference sequence). In nucleotides, the CDR3 is TGTGCCCAATCGGACAGGTTCTATGGCTACACCTTC. Translating it yields CAQSDRFYGYTF. Using reference TRBV30 and TRBJ1-2 for the parts outside the CDR3, the full variable domain is SQTIHQWPATLVQPVGSPLSLECTVEGTSNPNLYWYRQAAGRGLQLLFYSVGIGQISSEVPQNLSASRPQDRQFILSSKKLLLSDSGFYLCAQSDRFYGYTFGSGTRLTVV.

In its sample, this clone was seen once. CDR3 DNA: TGTGCCAGCAGCCAAGTTAGGGGTGATGAGCAGTTCTTC. This translates into CASSQVRGDEQFF. This chain joins TRBV3-1 (or the pseudogene TRBV3-2) and TRBJ2-1; D is perhaps TRBD1 (5 bases). The CDR3 is 13 residues long. V was cut by 1 base and J by 8 bases, with 9 bases left in between. Germline-derived CDR1 and CDR2 are LGHDT and YNNKEL (reference sequence).

The CDR3 region has the DNA TGTGCCAGCAGCCAAGGGGAGGGTATCTACCACTTAGGGGAGACCCAGTACTTC. Protein product: CASSQGEGIYHLGETQYF. V is TRBV3-1 (or the pseudogene TRBV3-2) and J is TRBJ2-5, with 7 bases matching TRBD2. V shed 1 base, J shed 5 bases, and the junction held 16 bases outside the gene matches. Germline V gene data show CDR1 as LGHDT and CDR2 as YNNKEL (reference sequence). This CDR3 has 18 amino acids.

The gene calls are TRBV6-6 and TRBJ1-3, with 7 bases that match TRBD1. V dropped 6 bases and J dropped 0; count of bases not matched to a gene: 5. There are 15 residues in the CDR3. The germline V gene has CDR1 MNHNY and CDR2 SVGAGI (reference sequence). CDR3 coding DNA: TGTGCCAGCAGCGGGGACAGCCGCTCTGGAAACACCATATATTTT. Amino acid sequence: CASSGDSRSGNTIYF.

J is TRBJ1-3 and V is TRBV9, with a tentative D call TRBD1 (5 bases). Germline CDR1 is SGDLS and CDR2 is YYNGEE. The CDR3 covers 14 residues. V shed 0 bases and J shed 4 bases, with 8 bases lying between them. Written as DNA, the CDR3 is TGTGCCAGCAGCGTAGATGGGGACGGAAACACCATATATTTT. It encodes CASSVDGDGNTIYF. Combining the CDR3 with reference TRBV9 and TRBJ1-3 gives the whole variable domain DSGVTQTPKHLITATGQRVTLRCSPRSGDLSVYWYQQSLDQGLQFLIQYYNGEERAKGNILERFSAQQFPDLHSELNLSSLELGDSALYFCASSVDGDGNTIYFGEGSWLTVV.

The genes are TRBV11-3 and TRBJ1-2; D call uncertain. The V gene lost 0 bases and the J gene lost 0 bases, with 2 bases spanning the gap. The CDR3 covers 13 residues. Germline V lookup: CDR1 SGHNT, CDR2 YENEEA. The CDR3 region is CASSLDTNYGYTF. As DNA, the CDR3 is TGTGCCAGCAGCTTAGACACTAACTATGGCTACACCTTC.

This chain links TRBV18 with TRBJ1-2; no clear D. Germline V gene sequence: CDR1 KGHSH, CDR2 LQKENI. V was trimmed by 2 bases and J by 12 bases, leaving 22 bases between them. The CDR3 has 15 residues. DNA for the CDR3: TGTGCCAGCTCACCAACATTCCGCGACGGCGTTGTGGACACCTTC. It specifies CASSPTFRDGVVDTF.

The chain carries TRBV11-1 and TRBJ2-3; no clear D gene. The V end lost 7 bases, the J end lost 4 bases, and 12 bases lay between the germline ends. The CDR3 contains 13 residues. Germline V gene lookup returns CDR1 SGHAT and CDR2 FQDESV (reference sequence). The CDR3 loop reads CASTFTAADTQYF. CDR3 in DNA: TGTGCCAGCACCTTTACCGCGGCAGATACGCAGTATTTT.

The rearrangement links TRBV25-1 to TRBJ1-5; D possibly corresponds to TRBD1 (5 bases). In germline, CDR1 is MGHDK, CDR2 SYGVNS. The germline V and J ends were trimmed by 3 bases and 1 base, with 7 bases remaining between them. The CDR3 is 14 amino acids. CDR3 DNA sequence: TGTGCCAGCAGTGAGGGGGGGAGCAATCAGCCCCAGCATTTT. It translates to CASSEGGSNQPQHF.

This chain connects TRBV5-1 to TRBJ2-2; 10 nucleotides match TRBD2. Trimming cost V 4 bases and J 4 bases; bases outside gene matches: 7. Germline CDR1 reads SGHRS; CDR2 reads YFSETQ. This CDR3 contains 16 residues. The CDR3 sequence is CASSLLAGRVTGELFF. For the CDR3, the DNA is TGCGCCAGCAGCCTACTAGCGGGAAGGGTCACCGGGGAGCTGTTTTTT. The full variable domain, in which reference TRBV5-1 and TRBJ2-2 provide the parts outside the CDR3, is KAGVTQTPRYLIKTRGQQVTLSCSPISGHRSVSWYQQTPGQGLQFLFEYFSETQRNKGNFPGRFSGRQFSNSRSEMNVSTLELGDSALYLCASSLLAGRVTGELFFGEGSRLTVL.